The following is a TCR beta chain sequence with its context. This clonotype was seen more than once but under ten times. What this receptor recognizes is not known. The record has no base qualities; no much larger clone is one base away. Cells that were CD4+CD25+CD127-/low were isolated as Tregs. Tregs, naive and memory CD4+ T cells from tumor, blood and ipsilateral draining lymph nodes of five breast cancer patients underwent full-length TCR alpha and beta sequencing. Tumor tissue and lymph nodes from ipsilateral axillary dissection were perfused with PBS, minced and digested with collagenase I and hyaluronidase. A purity exceeding 90% was confirmed by FACS for the sorted cell populations. The data stem from a study (dated by TCRdb to about 2015). Regarding the study in general: The study examined whether tumor-infiltrating Tregs in breast cancer are drawn from blood Tregs or arise in situ by conversion from other CD4+ T cell subsets. What the research found in general, with its limitations: The TCR gene usage of tumor memory CD4+ T cells clustered together with blood and lymph node memory CD4+ cells and with lymph node naive CD4+ cells. The greatest overlap of tumor-infiltrating Treg TCR alpha and beta sequences was observed with tumor naive CD4+ T cells, followed by blood naive CD4+ T cells. The validation in the larger cohort was limited to a single TCR beta V-J rearrangement instead of whole repertoires.

CDR1 is given as SGHDT and CDR2 as YYEEEE, both from the germline V gene. Counted from cysteine to phenylalanine, this CDR3 has 13 amino acids. Of the read, only the CDR3 DNA is kept; its 39 bases are in frame from base 1. The germline V and J ends show losses of 6 bases and 4 bases respectively, and no gene match explains 6 bases of the junction. Full-length TCR variable regions were amplified by 5' RACE PCR with constant-region reverse primers, and semi-nested PCR with Nested Universal Primer A was subsequently performed. Using the ReliaPrep RNA Cell Miniprep System, total RNA was extracted, and the SMARTer RACE 5'/3' Kit was then used to reverse transcribe the RNA into 5'RACE-ready cDNA. Full-length TCR alpha and beta libraries were barcoded with multiplex adaptors and sequenced on an Illumina MiSeq. The authors processed their data as follows. For each of nine subset-tissue groups, sequencing data from the five patients were pooled, and the groups were compared by unsupervised clustering of TCR gene usage. The Morisita-Horn index was used to calculate repertoire similarity, with shared sequences weighted according to their contribution to each repertoire. TCRdb reprocessed the public reads (quality trimming at Q25 with fastp, clone calling with MiXCR) and kept in-frame beta chains. For every CDR3 protein sequence, its rows merge into one entry that carries the most common genes and DNA. The V and J calls here are based on TCRdb, not the publication. For this sample the table gives fewer than 65,000 distinct CDR3 sequences, of which around 21% were detected only once. The ten most abundant clones make up 2.5% to 4% of the sample.

The chain was built from TRBV5-6 and TRBJ1-1; 7 bases in the junction line up with TRBD1. Material for sequencing was tumor-infiltrating Tregs sorted from the breast tumor. The receptor was derived from a female donor with breast cancer. CDR3 sequence: CASNPGGFTEAFF. The nucleotides are TGTGCCAGCAACCCAGGGGGATTCACTGAAGCTTTCTTT.